This entry features one TCR beta chain sequence. This clonotype was picked up one time. Its antigen is still unknown. Base quality data are lacking; no much larger clone is found one base away. One read yields weak evidence. These data come from a study of tumor-infiltrating lymphocytes in primary liver carcinoma (dated by TCRdb to about 2017). Broadly, across the study: The five patients, three men and two women aged 30 to 69 years, had hepatocellular carcinoma (four) or combined HCC and intrahepatic cholangiocarcinoma (one). TCRbeta repertoire sequencing covered roughly 35 specimens from 5 patients: some 25 tumor regions, 5 adjacent noncancerous liver tissues and 5 peripheral blood samples. Each sample produced roughly 3.65 to 7.5 million productive TCRbeta reads, and read depth showed no significant difference between tissue types. For each liver tumor, the study sampled five regions along with adjacent normal tissue and blood, and applied TCRbeta repertoire sequencing, expression microarrays and whole-exome sequencing. To link TCRbeta repertoire diversity to the local molecular phenotype, the approximately 24 tumor region samples were profiled with Agilent mRNA microarrays. Technical replicate repertoires showed high reproducibility, with mean shared-clone rates about 0.88 and correlation coefficients above 0.98. The tumors of the five patients were staged as T1-T3 N0M0, with maximum diameters ranging from about 4 to 10 cm.

Using a constant-region primer and ProtoScript II reverse transcriptase, TCRbeta-specific cDNA was reverse-transcribed from 500 ng total RNA. The TCRbeta libraries were prepared through three rounds of nested multiplex PCR following a slightly modified ARM-PCR procedure. The first two PCR rounds used multiplex TRBV1-TRBV30 forward primers with a Cbeta reverse primer, each for approximately 11 cycles. Sample barcodes and Illumina adapters were added in a final 25-cycle PCR using Deep VentR polymerase. Before sequencing, amplicons between 200 and 500 bp were purified from gel using a QIAquick gel extraction kit. TCRbeta amplicons were sequenced on an Illumina HiSeq 2500 with 250-bp paired-end reads. In the authors' own workflow: To recover full CDR3 sequences, reads were quality-trimmed using Trimmomatic v0.33 and paired reads were then merged using FLASH v1.2.11. V, D and J germline segments were assigned to the rearranged TCRbeta sequences using MiGEC v1.2.1b. Clonotype statistics and Shannon-Wiener diversity indices were calculated with VDJtools v1.0.0. Except for diversity analysis, only the 250 most abundant clonotypes of each sample were used in subsequent analyses to reduce sampling bias. TCRdb's own reprocessing of the public reads used fastp at Q25 and MiXCR and kept productive beta chains. Every distinct CDR3 protein forms one entry, paired with its most common genes and DNA. The V and J calls were not made by the authors but by TCRdb's processing. The sample table shows tens of thousands of distinct CDR3 sequences, and roughly 80% are seen once. In total, the top ten clones hold about 32% of the sample.

Total RNA and DNA were co-extracted from around 18-30 mg of bulk tissue with the AllPrep DNA/RNA mini kit, without cell sorting. A handful of patients with histopathologically diagnosed primary liver carcinoma underwent surgical resection in China between late 2015 and March 2016. At the time of sampling, the patients had chronic HBV infection and had not received any treatment. Each tumor was sampled at five spatially separated regions: the tumor centre plus the superior, inferior, left-lateral and right-lateral poles. Histological examination found more than 75% viable tumor cells in every tumor sample. Pieces of fresh tumor and adjacent tissue were cut in half, with one half kept in RNAlater at -80 degrees C and the other half sent for histology. Reading the germline V gene (reference sequence) gives CDR1 SGHNT and CDR2 YYREEE. The CDR3 covers 14 residues, taking in both the cysteine and the phenylalanine. Kept here is only the CDR3 DNA, which spans 42 bases and is read in frame from base 1. The junction shows trimming of 4 bases on V and 4 bases on J, and the gene matches do not reach 5 bases of it.

Paper-wide results and their limitations: The study included only five patients, and the authors note findings should be validated in a larger study. Just about 7.5-25% of top clones turned up in all five regions of a tumor, which suggests spatial heterogeneity among tumor-infiltrating T cells. Because sequencing covered only the TCR beta chain and unpaired alpha chains were not captured, true repertoire diversity is likely underestimated. Bulk unsorted samples precluded comparing CD4+ and CD8+ T cell repertoires. Repertoire overlap was higher between tumor regions (mean around 36%) than tumor-adjacent (approximately 17%) or tumor-blood (14%) pairs, consistent with antigen-driven expansion. The top 250 clones accounted for a significantly greater share of the repertoire in tumors than in blood (p = 0.039).

Sequencing used liver tumor tissue from sampling region 5. The sample's cell subset or site label is to be understood as: tumor region T5, tumor centre. The receptor's source is a woman aged 30 to 39 with primary liver carcinoma and hepatitis B virus infection. In this chain, TRBV5-4 is recombined with TRBJ2-7, with 10 middle bases fitting TRBD1. The CDR3 sequence is CASSVGQGGYEQYF. The nucleotides read TGTGCCAGCAGCGTTGGACAGGGGGGTTACGAGCAGTACTTC.